This record concerns one T cell receptor (beta chain) sequence. The antigen it binds to is not known. Base qualities are not at hand, and no much larger clone is one base apart. This sample stems from a study of cytomegalovirus exposure and HLA in healthy donors (dated by TCRdb to 2016 to 2017). Concerning the study at large: In an earlier analysis of about 560 of the donors, roughly 300 Gb of sequence data and 100 million or so unique TCR beta sequences from about 190 million T cells were reported. An early release covering around 630 HLA-typed donors comprised approximately 300 gigabases of sequencing data and roughly 85 million unique TCR sequences. Of the roughly 400 genotyped donors, over 65% fell in the genetic ancestry cluster associated with self-reported Caucasian donors. The aim of the study was to test whether cataloging public T cell receptors could identify signatures of past pathogen exposure. The study used immunosequencing to profile the T cell repertoires of several hundred subjects and linked those repertoires to cytomegalovirus serostatus. Along with the roughly 710-subject first cohort, a separate validation cohort of over 90 different subjects was used. To predict cytomegalovirus infection status, the study combined high-throughput TCR immunosequencing, statistical association of individual TCRs with disease status, and machine learning. In a later analysis, previously published TCR beta repertoires from 500 to 750 donors were re-analyzed and high-resolution HLA genotyping was added so that TCR occurrence patterns could be studied. Rather than using new phenotypic data, the later analysis identified candidate immune exposures from TCR beta sequences and from how often those sequences occurred across donors. In an earlier analysis of 587 of the donors, high-throughput TCR beta sequencing was used to judge whether each TCR beta V gene segment behaved as functional or pseudogenic. Donor age, sex, ethnicity and CMV serostatus were compiled alongside the repertoire data. In a later genetic analysis, genome-wide SNP genotypes for about three fifths of the roughly 670 donors were used, and that subset was treated as a discovery cohort. All discovery cohort repertoires had been generated using a single sequencing platform. HLA typing included class I and class II loci at four-digit resolution. Typing coverage varied by locus: roughly 629-630 donors for A, B, C, DRB1 and DQB1; under 550 for DQA1; 600 to 610 for DPA1; around 450 for DPB1. Four or five DR-DQ haplotypes were handled as single units for association and clustering, since linkage in the cohort was strong. On average, roughly 250,000 unique TCR beta nucleotide sequences were sequenced per donor among a few hundred genotyped donors of the cohort, with roughly 18% of those sequences being non-productive. Study-level results and caveats: The classifier was reported to diagnose cytomegalovirus status with high specificity and sensitivity in both the original cohort and the validation cohort. Because HLA typing was missing for some donors at each locus, association tests included only the typed subset. An earlier analysis of some 560 of the donors showed that most TCR beta V segments appeared in productive rearrangements either about 87% or about 30% of the time, which broadly matched IMGT annotations. A few of the identified cytomegalovirus-associated TCR beta chains were confirmed in vitro to be specific for cytomegalovirus antigens. Because counts were too low, about 18 rarely observed V segments, including chromosome 9 orphons, were excluded from the earlier analysis of 587 of the donors. In this cohort, only TCR beta chains were sequenced, and detectable features were limited by the absence of alpha or paired-chain data. Because the 87-base-pair reads could not distinguish some IMGT-functional V segments, including TRBV6-2 and TRBV6-3, those segments were excluded. Most TCR sequences were seen in very few donors, while some public TCRs were found in many individuals. A further reported finding was that TCR beta sequences accurately predicted the HLA-A and HLA-B alleles for most subjects in the first cohort. At a false discovery rate of 0.05, a later analysis linked 16,000 or so TCR beta sequences to specific HLA alleles. Correlated functional status among segregating V segments might reflect linkage disequilibrium, but an unknown experimental factor could not be ruled out. A later genetic analysis reported fewer N-insertions in productive TCRs among donors in an Asian-associated ancestry cluster than the 666-donor mean. Immune exposure information for the cohort was limited to CMV serostatus. According to a later analysis, most CMV-associated TCR beta chains appeared to be HLA-restricted, and the HLA associations seemed to be driven largely by CMV exposure. The authors suggested that the approach could potentially be extended to other disease states and immunological phenotypes. In a later genetic analysis, a missense DCLRE1C variant was associated with V-gene and J-gene trimming of TCR beta chains, and the association was replicated in an independent cohort. According to a later analysis, parvovirus B19, influenza, CMV and Epstein-Barr virus appeared linked to several top co-occurrence clusters. In a later analysis, the rate of TCR association differed among HLA loci, with DRB1 alleles having the most associated TCRs and HLA-C alleles having the fewest. A total of 150 to 200 TCR beta chains were listed by the study as associated with cytomegalovirus. In a later analysis, HLA-associated TCR beta chains showed more clonal expansion and lower generation probabilities than non-associated chains that were equally common. Sequencing depth was assumed to be roughly uniform across donors in the presence/absence analyses, though that assumption may not hold. A cluster of highly shared sequence variants was judged likely to represent a technical artifact of the sequencing pipeline. Strong co-occurrence of HLA alleles, especially DR and DQ, made assigning TCR associations to individual alleles difficult.

Trimming removed 0 bases from V and 0 bases from J; the gene matches leave 10 bases unexplained. The CDR3 contains 19 residues, cysteine and phenylalanine counted. Only the CDR3 DNA is retained, 57 bases long and in frame from the first base. CDR1 and CDR2, per the germline V gene, are SGDLS and YYNGEE. The library was prepared using the immunoSEQ multiplex PCR assay. For the multiplex PCR, a mixture combining 60 forward primers for TCR Vbeta segments and 13 reverse primers for TCR Jbeta segments was used. A multiplex PCR assay on genomic DNA amplified the CDR3 region of rearranged TCR beta genes. The Illumina HiSeq System was used to sequence the amplified TCR beta libraries as 87-base-pair reads. As for the authors' bioinformatics: A later analysis counted about 80 million unique TCR beta chains across the 650 to 700 repertoires, and about 10 million of these chains were shared by at least two donors. A nearest-neighbor algorithm error-corrected the raw reads and collapsed the reads into unique sequences, merging closely related sequences to remove PCR and sequencing errors. V, D and J gene segments were assigned by aligning CDR3 sequences to IMGT reference sequences. For a sequence to be retained, a match of at least six nucleotides was required to both a V gene segment and a J gene segment. A rearrangement counted as productive if the CDR3 had no stop codons and remained in frame with V and J, and every other rearrangement counted as non-productive. Following IMGT convention, CDR3 was defined as the stretch from the second conserved V-encoded cysteine up to the conserved J-encoded phenylalanine. Sequences without an unambiguous match to a single V gene segment were excluded from the earlier analysis of 500 to 700 of the donors. In an earlier analysis of 587 of the donors, a V segment was called functional when productive rearrangements were above 56.7%, and segregating when the standard deviation between donors exceeded 5%. A statistical classification framework was built for diagnosing cytomegalovirus status from the catalog of TCR beta chain sequences. V and J gene assignment, in a later analysis, came from comparing TCR nucleotide sequences with IMGT/GENE-DB human TR gene sequences. A later analysis assigned CDR3 sequences and most-parsimonious VDJ recombination scenarios with the TCRdist pipeline. In a later analysis, each TCR beta chain was defined by its CDR3 amino acid sequence together with its V-gene family, and reads without a unique V-gene family were excluded. To address suspected cross-contamination and a sequencing artifact, a later analysis removed roughly 640 highly shared, low-generation-probability nucleotide sequences. In a later analysis, a clonal expansion index was calculated for each public chain from normalized within-repertoire ranks of inferred template counts. In a later analysis, generation probabilities were computed using a VDJ recombination model fitted to out-of-frame rearrangements, and the results were checked against IGoR. A later analysis scored TCR-TCR, TCR-HLA and TCR-CMV co-occurrence with hypergeometric tests, applying a repertoire-size bias correction to TCR pairs. To estimate false discovery rates, a later analysis permuted the HLA or CMV assignments 20 times. In a later analysis, co-occurring TCRs were grouped using DBSCAN, with TCRdist sequence similarity added in when clustering inside HLA-allele-positive subsets. Repertoires with fewer than 30,000 or more than 120,000 public chains were left out of co-occurrence clustering, as were four to six repertoires with anomalous nucleotide sharing. What TCRdb holds here is the immuneACCESS table cut down to in-frame rearrangements. Part of the clones is not present; checked against another copy, under half of the missing clones reflect an unresolved V gene, and the others are unexplained. Clone size and the V and J calls come from that table; the DNA yielded D and trimming. This sample holds about 140,000 clones; roughly 73% were observed only once. The ten largest clones capture over 1% of the sample.

In total, approximately 700 healthy bone marrow donors made up the cohort. Cohort members were all nominally healthy when sampled, although unrecorded immune exposures were likely present. The donor was CMV seronegative and belonged to the group of around 400 seronegative cohort members. A peripheral blood sample was collected from each donor, and TCR beta sequencing was performed on peripheral blood mononuclear cells. The Qiagen DNeasy Blood Extraction Kit was used to extract genomic DNA from the blood cell samples. The chain couples TRBV9 to TRBJ2-1; a stretch of 9 junction bases matches TRBD1. This receptor was taken from a woman aged 40 to 49 in good health and CMV-seronegative. Input material: PBMCs. The DNA sequence is as follows: TGTGCCAGCAGCGTAGCAGGAGGGGTGGGACAGGGCTCCTACAATGAGCAGTTCTTC. It translates as CASSVAGGVGQGSYNEQFF. Here the CDR3 is joined to the reference TRBV9 and TRBJ2-1 genes, and the full variable domain is: DSGVTQTPKHLITATGQRVTLRCSPRSGDLSVYWYQQSLDQGLQFLIQYYNGEERAKGNILERFSAQQFPDLHSELNLSSLELGDSALYFCASSVAGGVGQGSYNEQFFGPGTRLTVL.